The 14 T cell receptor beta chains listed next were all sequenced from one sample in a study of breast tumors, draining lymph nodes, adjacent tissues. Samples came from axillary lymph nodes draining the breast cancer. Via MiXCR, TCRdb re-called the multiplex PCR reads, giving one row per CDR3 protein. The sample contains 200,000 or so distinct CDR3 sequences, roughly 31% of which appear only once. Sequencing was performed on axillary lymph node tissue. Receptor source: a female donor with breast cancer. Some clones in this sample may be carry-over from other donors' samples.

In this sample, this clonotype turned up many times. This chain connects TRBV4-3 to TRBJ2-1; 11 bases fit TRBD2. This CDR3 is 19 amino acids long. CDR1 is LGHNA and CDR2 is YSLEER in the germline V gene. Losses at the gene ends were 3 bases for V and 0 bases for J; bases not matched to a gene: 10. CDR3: CASSQATTSGTGSYNEQFF. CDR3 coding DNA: TGCGCCAGCAGCCAGGCAACGACTAGCGGGACCGGCTCCTACAATGAGCAGTTCTTC.

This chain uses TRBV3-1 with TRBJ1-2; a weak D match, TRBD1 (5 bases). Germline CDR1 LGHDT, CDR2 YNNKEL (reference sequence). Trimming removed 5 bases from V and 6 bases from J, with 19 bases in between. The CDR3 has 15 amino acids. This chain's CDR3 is CASSVTQWGLDGYTF. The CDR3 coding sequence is TGTGCCAGCAGCGTCACACAGTGGGGCCTGGATGGCTACACCTTC. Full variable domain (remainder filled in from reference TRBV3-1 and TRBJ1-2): DTAVSQTPKYLVTQMGNDKSIKCEQNLGHDTMYWYKQDSKKFLKIMFSYNNKELIINETVPNRFSPKSPDKAHLNLHINSLELGDSAVYFCASSVTQWGLDGYTFGSGTRLTVV.

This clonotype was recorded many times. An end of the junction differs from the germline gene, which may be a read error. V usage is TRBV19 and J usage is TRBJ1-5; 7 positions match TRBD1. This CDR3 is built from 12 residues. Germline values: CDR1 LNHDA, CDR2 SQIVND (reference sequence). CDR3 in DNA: TGTGCCAGTAGTAGCAGCGGGACAGTATTAAATTTT. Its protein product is CASSSSGTVLNF.

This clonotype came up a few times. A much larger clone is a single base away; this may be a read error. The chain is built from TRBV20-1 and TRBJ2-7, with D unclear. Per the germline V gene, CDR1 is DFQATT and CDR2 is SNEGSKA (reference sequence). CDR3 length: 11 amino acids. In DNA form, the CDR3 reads TGCAGTGCCCAAGACCGCTACGAGCAGTCCTTC. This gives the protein CSAQDRYEQSF.

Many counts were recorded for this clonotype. The CDR3, as DNA: TGCAGCGTTCTAGCGTCAAATGAGCAGTTCTTC. Amino acids: CSVLASNEQFF. The rearrangement uses TRBV29-1 and TRBJ2-1; possibly TRBD2 for D (6 bases). Looked up from germline, CDR1 is SQVTM and CDR2 is ANQGSEA. This CDR3 has 11 amino acids. The ends were cut back, 5 bases at V and 7 bases at J, with 9 bases in the middle.

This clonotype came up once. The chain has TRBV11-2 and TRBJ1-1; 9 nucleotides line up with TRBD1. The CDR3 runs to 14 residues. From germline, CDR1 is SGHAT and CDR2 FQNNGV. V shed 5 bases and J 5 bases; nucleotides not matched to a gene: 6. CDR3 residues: CASSLWTGATEAFF. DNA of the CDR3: TGTGCCAGCAGCCTGTGGACAGGGGCTACTGAAGCTTTCTTT.

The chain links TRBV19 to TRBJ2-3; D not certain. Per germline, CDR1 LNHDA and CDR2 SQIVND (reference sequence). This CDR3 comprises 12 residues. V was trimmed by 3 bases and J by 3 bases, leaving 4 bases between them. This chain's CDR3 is CASSIATDTQYF. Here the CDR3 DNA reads TGTGCCAGTAGTATCGCGACAGATACGCAGTATTTT.

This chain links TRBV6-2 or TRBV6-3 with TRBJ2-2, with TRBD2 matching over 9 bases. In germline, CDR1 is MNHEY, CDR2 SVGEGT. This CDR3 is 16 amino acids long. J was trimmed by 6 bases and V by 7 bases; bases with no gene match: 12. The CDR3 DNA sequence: TGTGCCAGCACGCCCGGGACTAGCCAGGGTTCCGGGGAGCTGTTTTTT. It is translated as CASTPGTSQGSGELFF.

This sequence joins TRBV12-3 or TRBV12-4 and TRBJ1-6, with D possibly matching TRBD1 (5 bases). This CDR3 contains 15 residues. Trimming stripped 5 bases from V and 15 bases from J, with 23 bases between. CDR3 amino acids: CASSRNWGTRGHLHF. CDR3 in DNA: TGTGCCAGCAGTCGTAATTGGGGGACCCGGGGTCACCTCCACTTT.

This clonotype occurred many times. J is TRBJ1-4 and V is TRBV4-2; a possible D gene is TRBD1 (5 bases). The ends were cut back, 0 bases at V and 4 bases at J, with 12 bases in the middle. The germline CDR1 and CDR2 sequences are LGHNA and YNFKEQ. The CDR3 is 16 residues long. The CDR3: CASSQDQGVVNEKLFF. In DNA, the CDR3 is TGTGCCAGCAGCCAAGATCAGGGAGTTGTTAATGAAAAACTGTTTTTT.

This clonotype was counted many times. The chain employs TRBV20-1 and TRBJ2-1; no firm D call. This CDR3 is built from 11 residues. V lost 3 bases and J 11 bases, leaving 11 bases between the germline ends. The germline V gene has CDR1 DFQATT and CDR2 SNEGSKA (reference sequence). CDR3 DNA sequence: TGCAGTGCTAGTAGGTCAGAGAAGCAGTTCTTC. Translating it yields CSASRSEKQFF.

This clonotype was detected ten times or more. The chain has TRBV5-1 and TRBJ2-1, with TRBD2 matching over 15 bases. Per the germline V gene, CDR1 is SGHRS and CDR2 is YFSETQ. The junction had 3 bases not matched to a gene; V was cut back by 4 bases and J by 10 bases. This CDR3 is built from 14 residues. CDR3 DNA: TGCGCCAGCAGCAGGACTAGCGGGGGGGTGGAGCAGTTCTTC. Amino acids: CASSRTSGGVEQFF.

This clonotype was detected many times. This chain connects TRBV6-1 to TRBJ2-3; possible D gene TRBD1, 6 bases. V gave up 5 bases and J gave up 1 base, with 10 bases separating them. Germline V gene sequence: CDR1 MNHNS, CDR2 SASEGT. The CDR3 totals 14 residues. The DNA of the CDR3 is TGTGCCAGCAGTAAACAGGGTGGCACAGATACGCAGTATTTT. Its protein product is CASSKQGGTDTQYF.

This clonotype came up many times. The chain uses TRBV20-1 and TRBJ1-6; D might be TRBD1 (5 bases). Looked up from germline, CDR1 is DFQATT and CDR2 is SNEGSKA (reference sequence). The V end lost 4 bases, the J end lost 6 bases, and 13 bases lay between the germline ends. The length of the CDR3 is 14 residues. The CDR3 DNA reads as TGCAGTGCTAAGCCGCCAGGGCGTAATTCACCCCTCCACTTT. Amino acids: CSAKPPGRNSPLHF.